The 18 T cell receptor beta chains below come from one sample, sequenced in a study of blood T cell repertoires in COVID-19. Data came from immunoSEQ multiplex PCR; TCRdb stores just in-frame clones and leaves some out. The top ten clones hold roughly 1.8% of a sample with 470,000 or so clones, about 85% of them seen once. Sequences were obtained from PBMCs or T cells enriched from blood (not recorded which). These receptors came from a woman between 18 and 30 years old with acute COVID-19.

The chain links TRBV28 to TRBJ2-3; 9 bases agree with TRBD2. V gave up 5 bases and J gave up 0 bases; unmatched junction bases: 3. The CDR3 consists of 15 residues. Germline CDR1 MDHEN, CDR2 SYDVKM. As DNA, the CDR3 is TGTGCCAGCAGTATAACTAGCGGGAGCACAGATACGCAGTATTTT. It translates to CASSITSGSTDTQYF.

V gene TRBV7-2 combines with J gene TRBJ1-2; D ambiguous. CDR3 length: 15 residues. Germline V CDR1 and CDR2: SGHTA, FQGNSA. With 5 bases removed from V and 2 bases from J, the gap between germline ends came to 15 bases. This CDR3 is CASSAPRERNYGYTF. The CDR3 nucleotides are TGTGCCAGCAGCGCGCCACGGGAGAGAAACTATGGCTACACCTTC.

The rearrangement joins TRBV28 to TRBJ1-6, with D perhaps matching TRBD1 (6 bases). The germline V gene encodes CDR1 MDHEN and CDR2 SYDVKM. The CDR3 spans 14 residues. Trimming removed 1 base at V and 10 bases at J, with 11 bases between. As DNA, the CDR3 is TGTGCCAGCAGTTTATTAGAACAGGGATCACCCCTCCACTTT. Translating it yields CASSLLEQGSPLHF.

This clone came up a few times. The rearrangement uses TRBV10-1 and TRBJ1-1; TRBD1 might be the D (5 bases). Trimming removed 3 bases at V and 4 bases at J, with 9 bases between. This CDR3 has 13 amino acids. The germline CDR1 and CDR2 sequences are WNHNN and SYGVQD (reference sequence). The CDR3 here is CASSEGRATEAFF. The CDR3 DNA reads TGCGCCAGCAGTGAAGGCAGGGCCACTGAAGCTTTCTTT.

This rearrangement joins TRBV10-3 to TRBJ2-1; 8 positions match TRBD2. V lost 5 bases, J lost 7 bases, and 4 bases stayed unmatched. The CDR3 has 13 residues. CDR1 and CDR2 from the germline V gene are ENHRY and SYGVKD. The CDR3 spells CAISWREENEQFF. CDR3 DNA sequence: TGTGCCATCAGTTGGCGGGAGGAGAATGAGCAGTTCTTC.

The J gene is TRBJ1-1, the V gene TRBV10-3; TRBD1 matches 10 bases. V lost 10 bases and J lost 5; bases outside the gene matches: 13. Germline CDR1 reads ENHRY; CDR2 reads SYGVKD. This CDR3 is built from 15 residues. As DNA, the CDR3 is TGTGCCACCCACCTCCGGGACAGGGGAGAAACTGAAGCTTTCTTT. Translating gives CATHLRDRGETEAFF.

The genes are TRBV18 and TRBJ2-7, with 12 bases that match TRBD2. The germline gives CDR1 KGHSH, CDR2 LQKENI. This CDR3 has 18 amino acids. Trimming cost V 2 bases and J 0 bases; bases outside gene matches: 8. The CDR3 region has the DNA TGTGCCAGCTCACCATGGCCCGGACTAGCGGGGAACTCCTACGAGCAGTACTTC. It codes for CASSPWPGLAGNSYEQYF.

V gene TRBV27 combines with J gene TRBJ1-4, with 9 bases lining up with TRBD1. The CDR3 runs 15 residues. V was clipped by 0 bases and J by 6 bases; unmatched bases: 2. Looked up from germline, CDR1 is MNHEY and CDR2 is SMNVEV (reference sequence). CDR3 loop: CASSLSGTGHEKLFF. In DNA, the CDR3 is TGTGCCAGCAGTTTATCCGGGACAGGGCATGAAAAACTGTTTTTT.

V is TRBV6-5 and J is TRBJ1-3; D may be TRBD1 (5 bases). Germline CDR1 MNHEY, CDR2 SVGAGI. Trimming removed 6 bases at V and 3 bases at J, with 15 bases between. The CDR3 runs 15 residues. This chain's CDR3 is CASSGGAANGNTIYF. CDR3 sequence (DNA): TGTGCCAGCAGCGGAGGGGCGGCGAATGGAAACACCATATATTTT.

V usage is TRBV7-3 and J usage is TRBJ2-2, with a weak D call TRBD1 (6 bases). Trimming shortened V by 5 bases and J by 3 bases, and 7 bases separated the two germline ends. Germline lookup yields CDR1 SGHTA and CDR2 FQGTGA. The CDR3 length is 13 residues. The CDR3 DNA reads as TGTGCCAGCAGCCGACAGGACACCGGGGAGCTGTTTTTT. This sequence encodes CASSRQDTGELFF.

This clone has a single count. The chain links TRBV7-6 to TRBJ2-7, with D hard to call. Between the trimmed V and J ends, which lost 5 bases and 7 bases, there was a span of 9 bases. CDR1 and CDR2 from the germline V gene are SGHVS and FNYEAQ. The CDR3 is 11 residues long. The CDR3 region has the DNA TGTGCCAGCAGCGGGTCCGGGGAGCAGTACTTC. This translates into CASSGSGEQYF.

J is TRBJ1-5 and V is TRBV2; the D gene is possibly TRBD1 (5 bases). CDR1 and CDR2 (germline): SNHLY, FYNNEI. V lost 8 bases to trimming and J lost 4 bases, with 9 bases between them. The CDR3 is 12 residues long. The CDR3 bases are TGTGCCAGCGGGTCAGGGAATCAGCCCCAGCATTTT. Residues: CASGSGNQPQHF.

The table lists this clone with a few counts. The chain employs TRBV6-6 and TRBJ2-1; 10 bases are shared with TRBD2. Germline-derived CDR1 and CDR2 are MNHNY and SVGAGI (reference sequence). The CDR3 extends over 18 amino acids. V lost 5 bases, J lost 0 bases, and 10 bases stayed unmatched. The CDR3 nucleotides read TGTGCCAGCAGTCCTCAGCGGGAGGGCGGGAGCTCCTACAATGAGCAGTTCTTC. The encoded protein is CASSPQREGGSSYNEQFF.

The J gene is TRBJ1-2, the V gene TRBV25-1; D perhaps matches TRBD1 (6 bases). Germline CDR1 is MGHDK and CDR2 is SYGVNS. V gave up 2 bases and J gave up 7 bases, with 11 bases separating them. The CDR3 consists of 13 residues. The CDR3 sequence is CASSEPGGSGYTF. The CDR3 DNA is TGTGCCAGCAGTGAACCGGGGGGCTCTGGCTACACCTTC.

The genes are TRBV4-1 and TRBJ1-5, with D possibly being TRBD1 (6 bases). Germline V gives CDR1 MGHRA, CDR2 YSYEKL. The CDR3 is 16 amino acids. V was cut by 3 bases and J by 4 bases, with 16 bases left in between. CDR3 loop: CASSHGRVRGNQPQHF. CDR3 DNA sequence: TGCGCCAGCAGCCACGGGAGGGTCAGGGGAAATCAGCCCCAGCATTTT.

This clone has only one observation. The chain combines TRBV6-5 with TRBJ2-7, with 8 bases fitting TRBD1. Germline V gene data show CDR1 as MNHEY and CDR2 as SVGAGI. The CDR3 sequence is 14 residues long. V gave up 2 bases and J gave up 3 bases; unmatched junction bases: 3. The CDR3: CASSYRDRSYEQYF. CDR3 DNA sequence: TGTGCCAGCAGTTACCGGGACAGGAGCTACGAGCAGTACTTC.

This chain uses TRBV7-2 with TRBJ1-1; D is possibly TRBD1 (6 bases). Germline V lookup: CDR1 SGHTA, CDR2 FQGNSA. This CDR3 is built from 12 residues. V shed 4 bases and J shed 11 bases, with 14 bases lying between them. The CDR3 is CASSSPGHGAFF. The DNA of the CDR3 is TGTGCCAGCAGCTCTCCGGGACACGGGGCTTTCTTT.

The chain has TRBV19 and TRBJ2-7, with TRBD1 matching over 9 bases. Unmatched junction bases numbered 9, after V lost 4 bases and J lost 5 bases. The CDR3 contains 15 residues. CDR1 and CDR2 from the germline V gene are LNHDA and SQIVND (reference sequence). The CDR3 is CASSTGQGSFNEQYF. Written as DNA, the CDR3 is TGTGCCAGTAGTACTGGACAGGGGTCTTTTAACGAGCAGTACTTC.